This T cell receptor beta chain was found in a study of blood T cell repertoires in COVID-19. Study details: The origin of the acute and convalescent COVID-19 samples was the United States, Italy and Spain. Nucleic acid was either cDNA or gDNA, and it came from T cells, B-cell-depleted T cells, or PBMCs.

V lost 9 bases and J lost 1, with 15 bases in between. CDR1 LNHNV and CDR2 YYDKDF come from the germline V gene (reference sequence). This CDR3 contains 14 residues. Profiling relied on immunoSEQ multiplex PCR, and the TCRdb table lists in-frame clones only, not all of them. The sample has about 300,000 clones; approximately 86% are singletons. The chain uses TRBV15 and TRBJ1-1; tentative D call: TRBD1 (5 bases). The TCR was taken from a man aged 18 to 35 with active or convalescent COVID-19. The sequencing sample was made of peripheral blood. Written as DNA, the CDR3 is TGTGCCACAAGAGCCCGGGGGGGGAACACTGAAGCTTTCTTT. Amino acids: CATRARGGNTEAFF.